This T cell receptor beta chain is from a study of beta chain features in type 1 diabetes (dated by TCRdb to 2016 to 2019). Regarding the research as a whole: Mean age, gender distribution, total cell number and subset yield were not different between patients and healthy donors. Across all samples, 107,917,701 sorted cells were examined, and cell number per subset correlated strongly with RNA yield. The study compared TCRB repertoires of sorted circulating CD4+ T cell subsets between recently diagnosed type 1 diabetes patients and matched healthy donors. Naive and central memory subsets were obtained from all 30 or so donors, but regulatory and stem cell-like memory subsets were isolated from only 8 patients and roughly eight healthy donors. Results the study describes overall, beyond this receptor: Only small numbers of individuals were included in the HLA sub-analyses, which left unresolved whether HLA type had any influence on TCRB rearrangement. A moderate but significant shortening of TCRB CDR3 length was observed in type 1 diabetes patients in all four CD4+ subsets. At VDJ recombination sites, type 1 diabetes patients had fewer insertions and more deleted nucleotides, which implies abnormalities in thymic rearrangement. Naive, central memory and regulatory TCRB repertoires appeared to be more similar among patients than among healthy donors. Because cDNA was sequenced instead of genomic DNA, highly expressing activated cells could be over-represented, though the groups showed no difference in activation or CD3 levels. Shorter templates might be favored by PCR, yet because patient and control samples were amplified and corrected together, any such skew would affect both groups equally.

From its cysteine to its phenylalanine, the CDR3 spans 16 amino acids. Solely the CDR3 DNA is kept, with 48 bases framed from the first base. CDR1 and CDR2, looked up from the germline V gene (reference sequence), are MNHNY and SVGAGI. V sheds 6 bases and J sheds 0 bases, leaving 12 bases between their ends. Each donor gave one peripheral blood draw, averaging approximately 0.11 L, which was collected into heparinised tubes. Using a panel that included CD45RO, CCR7, CD25, CD127, CD95 and CD27, naive, central memory, regulatory and stem cell-like memory CD4+ T cells were sorted on a BD FACSAria II. A purity above 95% was achieved for all sorted populations. PBMCs were separated immediately by Lymphoprep density gradient centrifugation and were stained directly, without being cultured. So that batch effects would be minimized, each experiment stained and sorted samples in pairs, pairing one healthy donor with one patient.

In its sample, this clone was seen a few times. It lacks a known antigen. Within one base of it there is no much larger clone, and no base qualities were kept. All of the isolated RNA was reverse transcribed with the High Capacity cDNA Reverse Transcription Kit, so expressed TCRB transcripts were sequenced. Deep immunoSEQ sequencing was performed on naive, central memory and regulatory T cell samples, with an average of roughly 3.6 million total reads per sample. Sorted cells were lysed in RLT buffer and RNA was extracted with DNase-treated RNeasy Micro or Mini kits, depending on cell number. Each cell subset was processed separately to prevent cross-contamination, with patient and healthy donor samples processed together. Using the immunoSEQ multiplex PCR, TCRB sequences were amplified from cDNA into 87-bp fragments spanning the CDR3 region. Sequencing of the amplicons was performed on the Illumina HiSeq platform. Processing in the source paper ran as follows. Synthetic template baselines were used to correct PCR bias computationally, reads within Hamming distance 2 were collapsed, and singletons that could not be merged were discarded. By aligning reads against IMGT, V, D and J genes, CDR3 length, and insertions or deletions at six rearrangement sites were assigned. Within each subset, clonotype counts were normalized to the number of sorted cells before true diversity and Gini coefficients were calculated with the tcR R package. The overlap coefficient, calculated on TCRB nucleotide sequences, was used to measure repertoire sharing. The table was pulled from immuneACCESS by TCRdb, which kept in-frame rearrangements only. Such tables lose some clones; where checked, under half of the loss comes from unresolved V genes, and the rest has no known cause. The DNA was the basis for D and trimming; V, J and clone size are from that table. In this sample the table shows tens of thousands of clones, about 55% of which occur a single time. 2.2% of the sample comes from the top ten.

The chain uses TRBV6-6 and TRBJ1-6; TRBD1 is a possible D gene, resting on 5 matching bases. Sequences were obtained from Tregs from blood. In light of the paper, this sample's cell subset or site label describes: regulatory CD4+ T cells. The receptor's source is a woman in her late teens or twenties in good health. The CDR3 region has the sequence CASRKGIGSYNSPLHF. The nucleotide sequence reads as follows: TGTGCCAGCAGAAAGGGGATAGGCTCCTATAATTCACCCCTCCACTTT.